The text below deals with one T cell receptor (beta chain). Which antigen it targets is not known. Within one base of it there is no much larger clone, and no base qualities were kept. The CDR3 regions of human TCRbeta chains were analyzed by immunosequencing. On the authors' methods: TCRs in the repertoires were matched against a reference library of SARS-CoV-2-specific TCRs that had been generated with the MIRA antigen-specificity platform. Breadth was defined as the fraction of unique TCRs that were SARS-CoV-2-associated, and depth was defined as the fraction of total T cells that were SARS-CoV-2-associated. Using the MIRA data, each spike-specific TCR was assigned both to the spike region to which the TCR was reactive and to a CD4 or CD8 class. Log10-transformed breadth and depth values were compared by one-way ANOVA with Sidak's multiple comparisons tests. TCRdb carries this immuneACCESS record with in-frame sequences only. Its versions omit some clonotypes, under half of them owing to an unresolved V gene in the studies checked, with the rest unexplained. From that table come the V and J calls and clone size; the DNA was used to work out D and trimming. This sample has around 190,000 clones in its table, and almost 90% of those were observed once. The ten largest clones take up around 0.5% of the sample.

This entry is derived from a study of T cell responses to AZD1222 COVID-19 vaccine (dated by TCRdb to the early 2020s). Regarding the research as a whole: AZD1222 recipients with second doses at about 4 weeks or about 12 weeks were pooled, because spike-specific TCR depth and breadth did not differ between schedules. A total of around 240 trial participants underwent TCR sequencing, of whom 200 to 220 had received two doses of AZD1222 and 26 had received two doses of the MenACWY control vaccine. Trial participants were enrolled by age into 18-55, 56-69 and 70-plus year subgroups, with roughly 150, 30 and 60 TCR-sequenced participants respectively. Results the study describes overall, beyond this receptor: Conclusions about previously exposed vaccinees were limited because only five to seven AZD1222 recipients were SARS-CoV-2 seropositive at baseline. Reportedly, close to half of the unique spike-specific TCRs recognized epitopes lying outside the regions that are mutated in the B.1.351 and B.1.1.7 variants. After two AZD1222 doses, spike-specific TCR breadth and depth were significantly higher than at day 0 and than in MenACWY recipients. Vaccine-associated CD4 TCRs spanned the whole spike protein, with dominant responses in regions 160-218 and 743-854. Most participants were white British and females outnumbered males, and the authors suggested that clonal diversity may have been underestimated. Because no day 14 peak-response samples were available, repertoires were characterized only after the peak T cell response. In the small 56-69-year group, the increase in depth fell short of significance, most likely because of low power.

Measured from the cysteine to the phenylalanine, the CDR3 is 15 residues long. Here the CDR3 DNA is all that survives: 45 bases in frame from base 1. The germline V gene (reference sequence) sets CDR1 to WNHNN and CDR2 to SYGVQD. V loses 3 bases, J loses 4 bases, and the germline ends lie 16 bases apart. The sample's time point label is to be understood as: baseline before first vaccination. Vaccinee samples came from UK trials COV001 and COV002, including a single-blind randomized controlled phase 2/3 trial of AZD1222 (ChAdOx1 nCoV-19) in healthy adults. For TCRbeta chain sequencing, PBMC samples were collected from trial participants at day 0 and at day 28 after the second dose.

The chain links TRBV10-1 with TRBJ2-7; a tentative D match to TRBD2 spans 5 bases. The TCR was taken from an adult in good health. The sequencing used peripheral blood, collected on day 0 of AZD1222 vaccination. The DNA reads TGCGCCAGCAGTGAAGGTAGCGCCCGGGCTTACGAGCAGTACTTC. Its product reads: CASSEGSARAYEQYF.